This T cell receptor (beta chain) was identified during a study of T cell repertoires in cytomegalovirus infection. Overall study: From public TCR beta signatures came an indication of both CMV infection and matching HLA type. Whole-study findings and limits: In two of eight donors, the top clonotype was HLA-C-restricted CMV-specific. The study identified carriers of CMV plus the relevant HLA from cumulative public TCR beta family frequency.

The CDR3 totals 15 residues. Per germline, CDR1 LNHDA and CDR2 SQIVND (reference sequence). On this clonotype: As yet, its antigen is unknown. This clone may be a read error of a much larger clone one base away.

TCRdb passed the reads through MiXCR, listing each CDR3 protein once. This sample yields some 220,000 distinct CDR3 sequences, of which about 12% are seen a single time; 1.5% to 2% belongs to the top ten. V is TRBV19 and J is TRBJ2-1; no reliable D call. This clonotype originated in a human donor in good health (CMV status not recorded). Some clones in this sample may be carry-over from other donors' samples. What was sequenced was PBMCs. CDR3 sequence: CVSSTESYSYNEQFF. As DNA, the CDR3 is TGTGTCAGTAGTACCGAGAGCTACTCCTACAATGAGCAGTTCTTC.